Listed here are 20 T cell receptor beta chains from one sample, sequenced in a study of blood T cell repertoires in COVID-19. Only in-frame clones appear in the TCRdb table, and some are missing; sequencing was by immunoSEQ multiplex PCR. Of nearly 110,000 clones in the sample, 84% are singletons; the top ten hold approximately 4%. Sequencing used peripheral blood. The receptors originated from a human donor in a cohort sampled during active COVID-19.

The chain carries TRBV7-2 and TRBJ2-7; D is unclear. The CDR3 is 13 amino acids. Germline CDR1 SGHTA, CDR2 FQGNSA. The ends were cut back, 2 bases at V and 0 bases at J, with 5 bases in the middle. In nucleotides, the CDR3 is TGTGCCAGCAGCTTACAGTCCTCCTACGAGCAGTACTTC. This gives the protein CASSLQSSYEQYF. The full variable domain, completed using reference TRBV7-2 and TRBJ2-7, is GAGVSQSPSNKVTEKGKDVELRCDPISGHTALYWYRQSLGQGLEFLIYFQGNSAPDKSGLPSDRFSAERTGGSVSTLTIQRTQQEDSAVYLCASSLQSSYEQYFGPGTRLTVT.

The chain carries TRBV4-3 and TRBJ2-4; TRBD2 might be the D (5 bases). CDR3 length: 17 residues. The germline CDR1 and CDR2 sequences are LGHNA and YSLEER. Between the trimmed V and J ends, which lost 0 bases and 2 bases, there was a span of 14 bases. As DNA, the CDR3 is TGCGCCAGCAGCCAAGACCGGGGAGTTCGGACCAAAAACATTCAGTACTTC. Its protein product is CASSQDRGVRTKNIQYF.

This chain uses TRBV21-1 with TRBJ2-3; no DNA check was done on the table's D call, TRBD2. TRBV21-1 is a pseudogene locus. This CDR3 is 18 amino acids long. CDR3 sequence reads: CASSLPPPAGGPSDTQYF. The CDR3 DNA is TGTGCCAGCAGCCTTCCACCCCCGGCGGGAGGGCCCTCAGATACGCAGTATTTT.

The V gene is TRBV5-1, the J gene TRBJ2-3, with D perhaps TRBD2 (6 bases). V lost 4 bases and J lost 3, with 12 bases in between. The CDR3 is made up of 14 amino acids. CDR1 and CDR2 from the germline V gene are SGHRS and YFSETQ. CDR3 residues: CASSPGEITDTQYF. CDR3 sequence (DNA): TGCGCCAGCAGCCCGGGGGAAATAACAGATACGCAGTATTTT. The full variable domain, completed using reference TRBV5-1 and TRBJ2-3, is KAGVTQTPRYLIKTRGQQVTLSCSPISGHRSVSWYQQTPGQGLQFLFEYFSETQRNKGNFPGRFSGRQFSNSRSEMNVSTLELGDSALYLCASSPGEITDTQYFGPGTRLTVL.

CDR3 sequence: CASRTSGNEQYF. The CDR3 region has the DNA TGTGCCAGCAGGACTAGCGGGAACGAGCAGTACTTC. The rearrangement joins TRBV25-1 to TRBJ2-7; 11 bases agree with TRBD2. Germline values: CDR1 MGHDK, CDR2 SYGVNS. CDR3 length: 12 amino acids. The V segment lost 6 bases and the J segment 5 bases; nucleotides outside the gene matches: 0.

The V gene is TRBV11-2, the J gene TRBJ1-4; 8 positions match TRBD1. The CDR3 loop spans 16 amino acids. V gave up 5 bases and J gave up 2 bases; unmatched junction bases: 7. CDR1 and CDR2 from the germline V gene are SGHAT and FQNNGV. CDR3 sequence reads: CASSTRQGLTNEKLFF. DNA of the CDR3: TGTGCCAGCAGCACCCGACAGGGGCTGACTAATGAAAAACTGTTTTTT.

This clone was counted a single time. The J gene is TRBJ2-1, the V gene TRBV7-8; D gene unclear. The CDR3 is 13 residues long. CDR1 SGHVS and CDR2 FQNEAQ come from the germline V gene. Trimming removed 5 bases from V and 4 bases from J, with 9 bases in between. Here the CDR3 DNA reads TGTGCCAGCAGCCGATCAATGTACAATGAGCAGTTCTTC. This gives the protein CASSRSMYNEQFF.

J is TRBJ1-2 and V is TRBV3-1 (or the pseudogene TRBV3-2); 10 nucleotides align to TRBD1. CDR1 and CDR2 from the germline V gene are LGHDT and YNNKEL (reference sequence). J was trimmed by 6 bases and V by 4 bases; bases with no gene match: 11. There are 16 residues in the CDR3. The CDR3 here is CASSPGTGVTVNGYTF. CDR3 DNA: TGTGCCAGCAGCCCCGGGACAGGGGTGACGGTGAATGGCTACACCTTC.

The chain employs TRBV10-2 and TRBJ2-3; 8 nucleotides align to TRBD2. Trimming at V came to 7 bases and at J to 0 bases, leaving 3 bases not matched to a gene. Germline-derived CDR1 and CDR2 are WSHSY and SAAADI. The CDR3 loop spans 14 amino acids. The CDR3 DNA sequence: TGCGCCAGCACTAGCGGGCCTAGCACAGATACGCAGTATTTT. It is translated as CASTSGPSTDTQYF.

The rearrangement links TRBV5-4 to TRBJ2-3, with TRBD1 matching 7 bases. The CDR3 runs to 13 residues. Unmatched junction bases numbered 3, after V lost 4 bases and J lost 4 bases. Germline V lookup: CDR1 SGHNT, CDR2 YYREEE (reference sequence). The CDR3 here is CASSIDRADTQYF. The CDR3 nucleotides are TGTGCCAGCAGCATCGACAGGGCAGATACGCAGTATTTT.

The rearrangement links TRBV4-3 to TRBJ2-4, with 7 positions matching TRBD2. V shed 3 bases, J shed 9 bases, and the junction held 14 bases outside the gene matches. Germline V CDR1 and CDR2: LGHNA, YSLEER. CDR3 length equals 16 residues. In DNA form, the CDR3 reads TGCGCCAGCAGCCAGGGCTTTCGAGCGGGAAGTCCCATTCAGTACTTC. Encoded protein: CASSQGFRAGSPIQYF.

The chain employs TRBV19 and TRBJ2-1; TRBD2 aligns across 11 bases. CDR3 length equals 17 residues. J gave up 7 bases and V 4 bases, and 12 bases lay outside the gene matches. CDR1 is LNHDA, CDR2 SQIVND, per germline (reference sequence). DNA of the CDR3: TGTGCCAGTAGTAAACCATTACTAGCGGGAGAGCGGAATGAGCAGTTCTTC. This codes for CASSKPLLAGERNEQFF.

This clone appeared a few times. CDR3 bases: TGTGCCAGCAGCTTAGGAGGAGTTGGGAACACTGAAGCTTTCTTT. Translated, it gives CASSLGGVGNTEAFF. The V gene is TRBV7-2, the J gene TRBJ1-1; unclear D gene. This CDR3 is 15 amino acids long. Germline V CDR1 and CDR2: SGHTA, FQGNSA. V lost 1 base and J lost 1, with 10 bases in between.

The chain combines TRBV7-2 with TRBJ2-1; 7 bases are a match to TRBD2. V trimming: 6 bases; J trimming: 5 bases; junction bases outside the gene matches: 10. CDR3 length equals 15 residues. CDR1 is SGHTA, CDR2 FQGNSA, per germline. The CDR3 sequence: CASRQTTLANNEQFF. CDR3 sequence (DNA): TGTGCCAGCAGGCAAACGACACTAGCGAACAATGAGCAGTTCTTC.

The V and J genes are TRBV7-9 and TRBJ2-7; 7 bases are a match to TRBD1. The CDR3 sequence is 15 residues long. J gave up 6 bases and V 4 bases, and 12 bases lay outside the gene matches. Germline CDR1 and CDR2: SEHNR and FQNEAQ (reference sequence). CDR3 amino acids: CASSSLKGQLIEQYF. The CDR3 region has the DNA TGTGCCAGCAGCTCTCTCAAGGGACAGTTAATCGAGCAGTACTTC.

This CDR3 is CASSQDRGFPNYGYTF. In DNA, the CDR3 is TGCGCCAGCAGCCAAGATCGGGGGTTCCCGAACTATGGCTACACCTTC. This chain uses TRBV4-3 with TRBJ1-2; possible D gene TRBD1, 5 bases. The V end lost 0 bases, the J end lost 2 bases, and 13 bases lay between the germline ends. From germline, CDR1 is LGHNA and CDR2 YSLEER. This CDR3 has 16 amino acids.

V usage is TRBV4-1 and J usage is TRBJ2-1; 10 bases fit TRBD2. V gave up 4 bases and J gave up 4 bases; unmatched junction bases: 4. In germline, CDR1 is MGHRA, CDR2 YSYEKL. This CDR3 spans 15 amino acids. CDR3 region: CASSRGLAEYNEQFF. CDR3 sequence (DNA): TGCGCCAGCAGCCGTGGACTAGCGGAATACAATGAGCAGTTCTTC.

The chain has TRBV7-9 and TRBJ2-5; tentative D call: TRBD1 (6 bases). The CDR3 sequence is 15 residues long. From germline, CDR1 is SEHNR and CDR2 FQNEAQ (reference sequence). V shed 8 bases and J shed 1 base, with 17 bases lying between them. The CDR3 coding sequence is TGTGCCAGCGCCATAAATCAAGGGGGCCAAGAGACCCAGTACTTC. Its protein is CASAINQGGQETQYF.

The V and J genes are TRBV10-3 and TRBJ1-3; a possible D gene is TRBD1 (6 bases). This CDR3 comprises 16 residues. The V gene lost 0 bases and the J gene lost 0 bases, with 9 bases spanning the gap. Germline V gene data show CDR1 as ENHRY and CDR2 as SYGVKD. CDR3 coding DNA: TGTGCCATCAGTGAGTCGACAGGAACCTCTGGAAACACCATATATTTT. This gives the protein CAISESTGTSGNTIYF.

The rearrangement links TRBV6-2 or TRBV6-3 to TRBJ2-5; 7 bases agree with TRBD2. V shed 5 bases and J 5 bases; nucleotides not matched to a gene: 8. This CDR3 has 14 amino acids. Germline-derived CDR1 and CDR2 are MNHEY and SVGEGT. CDR3 protein: CASSRRTRLETQYF. The CDR3 DNA reads as TGTGCCAGCAGTCGTCGGACTAGACTGGAGACCCAGTACTTC.